This TCR beta chain was documented in a study of T-cell reconstitution after alpha-beta-depleted transplantation in children. The CDR3 spans 16 residues. The authors prepared the TCRbeta library with unique molecular identifiers. TCRdb reprocessed the PCR reads with MiXCR, giving one entry per CDR3 protein. The top ten clones hold roughly 7% of a sample with 250,000 to 300,000 distinct CDR3 sequences, about 9.5% of them seen once. This clonotype was recorded many times. Its specificity is not known. Study-wide results and caveats: A year post-transplant, T-cell counts and diversity derived mostly from newly produced T cells. Reported findings indicate that, about two months after transplant, alpha-beta T cells came from several hundred expanded clones, which were derived from non-depleted graft cells. Surviving recipient T cells and thymic progenitors accounted for the high day-60 TCRbeta diversity observed in some patients.

This TCR derives from a boy under three years old with acute myeloid leukemia, due to receive a stem cell transplant. This sequence joins TRBV21-1 and TRBJ1-6; TRBD1 is the table's D call and was not checked against the DNA. TRBV21-1 is shown as a pseudogene. This sample comprised PBMCs, obtained before TCRalphabeta/CD19-depleted stem cell transplant. The CDR3 region is CASSKRQGPYNSPLHF. Written as DNA, the CDR3 is TGTGCCAGCAGCAAAAGACAGGGTCCCTATAATTCACCCCTCCACTTT.